These T cell receptor beta chains were read from a single sample in a study of OX40 agonist ivuxolimab in advanced cancers. Clones were sequenced by immunoSEQ multiplex PCR, and TCRdb holds only the in-frame ones, with some missing. Of roughly 140,000 clones detected, 85% to 95% appear once; the ten largest clones hold around 0.31%. The input for sequencing was CD4+ or CD8+ T cells sorted from blood, taken in a trial of the OX40 agonist ivuxolimab. These receptors originate from an adult with an advanced solid tumor such as melanoma, head and neck, liver or kidney cancer. Both conserved end residues are part of each CDR3. D genes are given only for firm matches. Only part of the rows carry a size: once, few, many, or a class if the clone is expanded.

D	V	size	J	DNA	CDR3
.	TRBV14	.	TRBJ2-7	TGTGCCAGCAGCGTAACGGGGAATTTCTACGAGCAGTACTTC	CASSVTGNFYEQYF
.	TRBV18	.	TRBJ1-6	TGTGCCAGCTCACCATCGGCAGGGGATTCACCCCTCCACTTT	CASSPSAGDSPLHF
.	TRBV6-1	.	TRBJ1-5	TGTGCCAGCACGGCGACGCTGGATAGCAATCAGCCCCAGCATTTT	CASTATLDSNQPQHF
TRBD1	TRBV11-3	.	TRBJ1-4	TGTGCCAGCAGCCCCGGGACAGGCCCCGAAAAACTGTTTTTT	CASSPGTGPEKLFF
TRBD2	TRBV2	.	TRBJ2-5	TGTGCCAGCAGTAGGGGACTAGCGGGGGTGGAGACCCAGTACTTC	CASSRGLAGVETQYF
TRBD1	TRBV4-2	.	TRBJ1-1	TGTGCCAGCAGCCAAGAAGGGGGCCTGGGACAGGGAGAGCAAGCTTTCTTT	CASSQEGGLGQGEQAFF
.	TRBV19	.	TRBJ1-5	TGTGCCAGTAGTCGAGGACAGCCTAGCAATCAGCCCCAGCATTTT	CASSRGQPSNQPQHF
.	TRBV7-3	few	TRBJ2-5	TGTGCCAGCAGCTTATCCGTCGGGGCTCAAGAGACCCAGTACTTC	CASSLSVGAQETQYF
TRBD2	TRBV9	.	TRBJ2-1	TGTGCCAGCAGCGCCGGGACTAGCGGGAGGGTTAGCTCCTACAATGAGCAGTTCTTC	CASSAGTSGRVSSYNEQFF
TRBD1	TRBV5-1	.	TRBJ2-5	TGCGCCAGCAGCCTATCCGGGACAGGGAGAGAGACCCAGTACTTC	CASSLSGTGRETQYF
TRBD1	TRBV28	.	TRBJ2-7	TGTGCCAGCGGGGGACAGGGGTTCTACGAGCAGTACTTC	CASGGQGFYEQYF
TRBD1	TRBV18	.	TRBJ1-1	TGTGCCAGCTCACCATCCGGGACAGGGGGCGGGGGTGAAGCTTTCTTT	CASSPSGTGGGGEAFF
.	TRBV4-1	.	TRBJ2-5	TGCGCCAGCAGCCAAGGGTACTATGCCCAAGAGACCCAGTACTTC	CASSQGYYAQETQYF
TRBD2	TRBV7-9	.	TRBJ2-3	TGTGCCAGCAGCTTTCCACTAGCGGGAGAAACTGATACGCAGTATTTT	CASSFPLAGETDTQYF
TRBD1	TRBV28	.	TRBJ2-5	TGTGCCAGTCAAGCAGGGGGCAAAGAGACCCAGTACTTC	CASQAGGKETQYF
TRBD1	TRBV11-2	.	TRBJ1-4	TGTGCCAGCAGCCCCCAGGGGGCAACTAATGAAAAACTGTTTTTT	CASSPQGATNEKLFF
.	TRBV2	.	TRBJ1-1	TGTGCCAGCAGTGTTAGAGGGGCTGAAGCTTTCTTT	CASSVRGAEAFF
TRBD2	TRBV5-3	.	TRBJ2-1	TGTGCCAGAAGCTTGGCTAGCGGGGGGCACAATGAGCAGTTCTTC	CARSLASGGHNEQFF
.	TRBV7-3	.	TRBJ2-3	TGTGCCAGCAGCTTCCAGGGTGCAGATACGCAGTATTTT	CASSFQGADTQYF
.	TRBV5-1	.	TRBJ1-3	TGCGCCAGCAGCTTGTGGGGGACTGGAAACACCATATATTTT	CASSLWGTGNTIYF
.	TRBV7-2	.	TRBJ1-2	TGTGCCAGCAGCTTAGCGCCGGCTGGGGACGGCTATGGCTACACCTTC	CASSLAPAGDGYGYTF
TRBD1	TRBV28	.	TRBJ2-5	TGTGCCAGCAGGCGGACGGACAGGGTAGAGACCCAGTACTTC	CASRRTDRVETQYF
.	TRBV27	.	TRBJ1-2	TGTGCCAGCAGGAAGATAGGGTTAAACTATGGCTACACCTTC	CASRKIGLNYGYTF
.	TRBV6-1	.	TRBJ2-7	.	CASSSSVGYEQYF
TRBD1	TRBV6-6	.	TRBJ2-7	TGTGCCAGCAGATCCGGACAGGGTCCCTACGAGCAGTACTTC	CASRSGQGPYEQYF
.	TRBV5-6	.	TRBJ1-6	TGTGCCAGCAGCTTGGTACGGTCAGTCCTCCACTTT	CASSLVRSVLHF
TRBD1	TRBV18	.	TRBJ2-5	TGTGCCAGCTCACCACCGGGCAGGGGGGAGACCCAGTACTTC	CASSPPGRGETQYF
.	TRBV4-3	.	TRBJ1-2	TGCGCCAGCAGTGGTGCTGGGAGCTATGGCTACACCTTC	CASSGAGSYGYTF
TRBD1	TRBV2	.	TRBJ1-2	TGTGCCAGCCGTAGCCAGGGGGGCTATGGCTACACCTTC	CASRSQGGYGYTF
.	TRBV7-2	.	TRBJ1-2	TGTGCCAGCAGCGGGGACATGCATCAGAGTAACTATGGCTACACCTTC	CASSGDMHQSNYGYTF
.	TRBV30	.	TRBJ2-5	TGTGCCTGGAGTCTCAGTGGGGAGACCCAGTACTTC	CAWSLSGETQYF
.	TRBV18	.	TRBJ1-3	TGTGCCAGCTCGGGGGCGACCCCCTCTGGAAACACCATATATTTT	CASSGATPSGNTIYF
.	TRBV2	.	TRBJ2-3	TGTGCCAGCAGGAGGGATAGAAACACAGATACGCAGTATTTT	CASRRDRNTDTQYF
.	TRBV20-1	.	TRBJ1-2	TGCAGTGCTAGAGATTGGGGAGGCTACACCTTC	CSARDWGGYTF
TRBD2	TRBV7-9	.	TRBJ2-7	TGTGCCAGCAGCTTATTTTCCCTACTAGCGGGGGCTTACGAGCAGTACTTC	CASSLFSLLAGAYEQYF
.	TRBV15	.	TRBJ1-5	TGTGCCACCAGCAGAGAGGTTAAGGACAACCTAAATCAGCCCCAGCATTTT	CATSREVKDNLNQPQHF
.	TRBV7-2	few	TRBJ2-7	TGTGCCAGCAGCCCGGACAGCTCCTACGAGCAGTACTTC	CASSPDSSYEQYF
.	TRBV12-5	.	TRBJ1-1	TGTGCTAGTGGTTCGGGACGAAGGAAAGGGGTGAACACTGAAGCTTTCTTT	CASGSGRRKGVNTEAFF
.	TRBV18	.	TRBJ1-3	TGTGCCAGCTCACCCTACCAAGGAGGAAACACCATATATTTT	CASSPYQGGNTIYF
TRBD1	TRBV9	.	TRBJ2-2	TGTGCCAGCACCCCCTTCGGGACAGGGGGAAACACCGGGGAGCTGTTTTTT	CASTPFGTGGNTGELFF
TRBD1	TRBV5-4	.	TRBJ2-1	TGTGCCAGCAGCTCCGACCCCGACAGGGTATACAATGAGCAGTTCTTC	CASSSDPDRVYNEQFF
TRBD1	TRBV19	.	TRBJ2-7	TGTGCCAGTAGTATAGGGACAGGGCGGGAGCAGTACTTC	CASSIGTGREQYF
.	TRBV29-1	.	TRBJ2-5	TGCAGCGTTGAAAGGAATAACCAAGAGACCCAGTACTTC	CSVERNNQETQYF
TRBD1	TRBV27	.	TRBJ2-2	TGTGCCAGCAGTTTACCACGGGGGACAGGGGGGAACACCGGGGAGCTGTTTTTT	CASSLPRGTGGNTGELFF
.	TRBV18	.	TRBJ2-1	TGTGCCAGCTCACCACCCGGGGGTAGGTACAATGAGCAGTTCTTC	CASSPPGGRYNEQFF
TRBD1	TRBV5-4	.	TRBJ2-2	TGTGCCAGCAGCTGGGACAGCACCGGGGAGCTGTTTTTT	CASSWDSTGELFF
.	TRBV25-1	once	TRBJ1-5	TGTGCCAGCAGTTCCGCGACGGGGATTAATCAGCCCCAGCATTTT	CASSSATGINQPQHF
.	TRBV28	.	TRBJ1-1	TGTGCCAGCAGTTCGAGCGAGAAATGGTTCTTT	CASSSSEKWFF
.	TRBV11-2	.	TRBJ1-3	TGTGCCAGCAGCCCCCAGGGTTACGGAAACACCATATATTTT	CASSPQGYGNTIYF
.	TRBV10-3	.	TRBJ2-7	TGTGTCTCCGGGAGCTCCTACGAGCAGTACTTC	CVSGSSYEQYF
TRBD1	TRBV9	.	TRBJ1-6	TGTGCCAGCAGCGTAGGTGGGGTGGACAGGTCGAATTCACCCCTCCACTTT	CASSVGGVDRSNSPLHF